Listed here are 24 T cell receptor beta chains from one sample, sequenced in a study of CD8+CD57+ T cells in acquired aplastic anemia. The template used for profiling TCR beta VDJ and CDR3 was genomic DNA. TCRdb re-analysed the reads in MiXCR, keeping a single row per CDR3 protein. The data contain 50,000 or so distinct CDR3 sequences, roughly three fifths of them singletons. The sequenced patients had an expansion of CD8+CD57+ cells seen by flow cytometry. Sequenced: sorted CD4+, CD8+, or CD8+CD57+ T cells (not recorded which) from PBMCs. The receptors were sampled from a human donor with aplastic anemia.

The chain combines TRBV19 with TRBJ2-7; unclear D gene. This CDR3 contains 13 residues. Trimming shortened V by 5 bases and J by 1 base, and 9 bases separated the two germline ends. The germline CDR1 and CDR2 sequences are LNHDA and SQIVND (reference sequence). CDR3 residues: CASSLGVSYEQYF. CDR3 DNA: TGTGCCAGTAGTCTTGGGGTATCCTACGAGCAGTACTTC.

In regard to this clonotype: A much larger clone differs from this one at a single base, so this may be a read error. Likely a read error: the CDR3 ends without its conserved phenylalanine or tryptophan. The rearrangement joins TRBV28 to TRBJ1-2, with TRBD1 matching over 8 bases. The CDR3 length is 13 residues. V lost 7 bases to trimming and J lost 7 bases; unmatched junction nucleotides: 8. Germline-derived CDR1 and CDR2 are MDHEN and SYDVKM. CDR3 residues: CASTPYTGGGYTL. The DNA of the CDR3 is TGTGCCAGCACACCTTATACAGGGGGTGGCTACACCCTC.

This chain connects TRBV7-8 to TRBJ2-7; no reliable D call. V was shortened by 5 bases and J by 4 bases, with 12 bases between the two germline ends. Germline V CDR1 and CDR2: SGHVS, FQNEAQ. The CDR3 runs 13 residues. The CDR3 region has the DNA TGTGCCAGCAGCATAGGGTCAACTTACGAGCAGTACTTC. This sequence encodes CASSIGSTYEQYF.

This sequence joins TRBV15 and TRBJ2-1; D not certain. V was cut by 4 bases and J by 5 bases, with 6 bases left in between. The CDR3 runs to 12 residues. Germline V CDR1 and CDR2: LNHNV, YYDKDF (reference sequence). The chain's CDR3 is CATSTDNNEQFF. CDR3 DNA: TGTGCCACCAGCACCGATAACAATGAGCAGTTCTTC.

This clonotype was counted ten times or more. The chain links TRBV9 to TRBJ1-1; TRBD1 agrees at 9 bases. The ends lost 4 bases at V and 5 bases at J; junction bases unmatched: 6. The CDR3 length is 14 residues. The germline gives CDR1 SGDLS, CDR2 YYNGEE. The CDR3 DNA sequence: TGTGCCAGCAGCCCCTGGGACAGGGAAACTGAAGCTTTCTTT. Its translation is CASSPWDRETEAFF. The variable domain in full, with the rest retrieved from reference TRBV9 and TRBJ1-1, is DSGVTQTPKHLITATGQRVTLRCSPRSGDLSVYWYQQSLDQGLQFLIQYYNGEERAKGNILERFSAQQFPDLHSELNLSSLELGDSALYFCASSPWDRETEAFFGQGTRLTVV.

This clonotype was counted at least ten times. This rearrangement joins TRBV5-8 to TRBJ1-1; D is ambiguous. CDR1 SGHTS and CDR2 YDEGEE come from the germline V gene. The V end lost 0 bases, the J end lost 1 base, and 7 bases lay between the germline ends. This CDR3 is built from 14 residues. DNA of the CDR3: TGTGCCAGCAGCTTGGTGCTCTCGAACACTGAAGCTTTCTTT. This translates into CASSLVLSNTEAFF.

This chain links TRBV10-3 with TRBJ2-5; D ambiguous. This CDR3 is 13 amino acids long. The V end lost 4 bases, the J end lost 3 bases, and 9 bases lay between the germline ends. The germline V gene encodes CDR1 ENHRY and CDR2 SYGVKD. CDR3 region: CAISGQVEETQYF. DNA for the CDR3: TGTGCCATCAGTGGGCAGGTTGAAGAGACCCAGTACTTC.

Worth noting for this clonotype: One end of the junction fails to match germline, which may point to a read error. The chain couples TRBV5-1 to TRBJ1-2; D is possibly TRBD1 (6 bases). CDR1 is SGHRS and CDR2 is YFSETQ in the germline V gene. The CDR3 is 15 residues long. CDR3 residues: CASSFTSEGVYGCTF. The CDR3 region has the DNA TGCGCCAGCAGCTTCACATCCGAGGGGGTCTATGGCTGCACCTTC.

This clonotype showed up many times. J is TRBJ2-3 and V is TRBV19, with a weak D call TRBD2 (5 bases). This CDR3 has 15 amino acids. The V end lost 5 bases, the J end lost 6 bases, and 18 bases lay between the germline ends. Germline values: CDR1 LNHDA, CDR2 SQIVND (reference sequence). CDR3 sequence reads: CASSPGGLTPDTQYF. The CDR3 DNA sequence: TGTGCCAGTAGTCCCGGAGGCCTTACCCCGGATACGCAGTATTTT. Full variable domain (remainder filled in from reference TRBV19 and TRBJ2-3): DGGITQSPKYLFRKEGQNVTLSCEQNLNHDAMYWYRQDPGQGLRLIYYSQIVNDFQKGDIAEGYSVSREKKESFPLTVTSAQKNPTAFYLCASSPGGLTPDTQYFGPGTRLTVL.

For the CDR3, the DNA is TGCAGTGCTAGTCCATCGACAGGGAACTACGAGCAGTACTTC. Encoded protein: CSASPSTGNYEQYF. This chain connects TRBV20-1 to TRBJ2-7; TRBD1 matches 7 bases. CDR1 DFQATT and CDR2 SNEGSKA come from the germline V gene (reference sequence). Losses at the gene ends were 3 bases for V and 3 bases for J; bases not matched to a gene: 8. The CDR3 has 14 amino acids.

The rearrangement links TRBV5-1 to TRBJ1-1; D remains ambiguous. This CDR3 spans 14 amino acids. CDR1 is SGHRS and CDR2 is YFSETQ in the germline V gene. V dropped 0 bases and J dropped 1 base, with 7 bases sitting between them. As DNA, the CDR3 is TGCGCCAGCAGCTTGGGACTTTCGAACACTGAAGCTTTCTTT. It specifies CASSLGLSNTEAFF.

This clonotype occurred a few times. A much larger clone lies a single base off, so this may be a read error. This chain connects TRBV6-5 to TRBJ2-1; tentatively, D is TRBD2 (6 bases). Per germline, CDR1 MNHEY and CDR2 SVGAGI. The V and J ends lost 0 bases and 12 bases respectively, with 15 bases between them. The CDR3 length is 14 residues. CDR3 sequence reads: CASSYSTGEYGQFF. The CDR3 region has the DNA TGTGCCAGCAGTTACTCGACGGGGGAGTATGGGCAGTTCTTC.

The CDR3 loop reads CAIRTDQGNGYTF. The CDR3 DNA reads TGTGCCATCAGGACAGATCAGGGGAATGGCTACACCTTC. The genes are TRBV10-3 and TRBJ1-2, with a tentative D call TRBD1 (6 bases). The CDR3 is 13 residues long. V was pared by 6 bases and J by 6 bases, with 14 bases between. The germline V gene encodes CDR1 ENHRY and CDR2 SYGVKD.

The chain couples TRBV7-9 to TRBJ1-1; D unresolved. The CDR3 is 14 amino acids. Germline CDR1 is SEHNR and CDR2 is FQNEAQ (reference sequence). V was clipped by 0 bases and J by 1 base, with 6 bases between them. DNA for the CDR3: TGTGCCAGCAGCTTAGCGGGCAGGAACACTGAAGCTTTCTTT. Translated: CASSLAGRNTEAFF.

The V and J genes are TRBV11-1 and TRBJ2-3; D not certain. Trimming took off 3 bases at V and 4 bases at J, with 20 bases between the two ends. The germline CDR1 and CDR2 sequences are SGHAT and FQDESV (reference sequence). There are 17 residues in the CDR3. The CDR3 sequence is CASSLFRARPPSDTQYF. CDR3 DNA: TGTGCCAGCAGCTTGTTCCGGGCCCGTCCTCCCTCAGATACGCAGTATTTT.

The gene calls are TRBV18 and TRBJ1-3; 7 bases are shared with TRBD1. This CDR3 has 14 amino acids. Trimming cost V 7 bases and J 4 bases; bases outside gene matches: 7. Germline V gives CDR1 KGHSH, CDR2 LQKENI. The CDR3 loop reads CASLNRGYGNTIYF. DNA of the CDR3: TGTGCCAGCTTGAACAGGGGATACGGAAACACCATATATTTT.

This chain joins TRBV11-1 and TRBJ2-1; 9 nucleotides agree with TRBD1. Germline V lookup: CDR1 SGHAT, CDR2 FQDESV (reference sequence). With 5 bases clipped from V and 7 bases from J, the junction kept 6 bases outside the gene matches. The CDR3 extends over 14 amino acids. In DNA, the CDR3 is TGTGCCAGCAGCGTACAGGGGGCCCTAAATGAGCAGTTCTTC. Encoded protein: CASSVQGALNEQFF.

There are many counts of this clonotype. V is TRBV28 and J is TRBJ1-3; no clear D gene. The CDR3 runs 15 residues. Germline V lookup: CDR1 MDHEN, CDR2 SYDVKM. The ends were cut back, 5 bases at V and 8 bases at J, with 19 bases in the middle. The CDR3: CASSGKHGGVDTIYF. CDR3 sequence (DNA): TGTGCCAGCAGTGGCAAGCACGGTGGTGTTGACACCATATATTTT.

Note on this clonotype: The germline gene is not matched at one end of the junction; a read error may be the cause. The rearrangement links TRBV2 to TRBJ2-5; D not resolved. The CDR3 spans 13 residues. Germline V lookup: CDR1 SNHLY, CDR2 FYNNEI. The CDR3 is CASIPENQETQHF. CDR3 bases: TGCGCCAGCATCCCGGAGAATCAAGAGACCCAGCACTTC.

This clonotype was detected many times. The chain is built from TRBV4-1 and TRBJ1-5; 7 bases fit TRBD1. The CDR3 spans 15 residues. Trimming removed 0 bases from V and 6 bases from J; junction bases left unmatched: 5. Germline assignment: CDR1 MGHRA and CDR2 YSYEKL. In DNA, the CDR3 is TGCGCCAGCAGCCAAGATTCAGGGGGTGGTCAGCCCCAGCATTTT. Amino acid sequence: CASSQDSGGGQPQHF.

This clonotype was recorded many times. V and J are TRBV2 and TRBJ2-1, with D possibly matching TRBD1 (6 bases). Trimming removed 7 bases from V and 10 bases from J, with 23 bases in between. CDR3 size: 15 residues. Per germline, CDR1 SNHLY and CDR2 FYNNEI. The CDR3, as DNA: TGTGCCAGCAAGACGAACAGGGATAACAAAAGCGAGCAGTTCTTC. Its protein product is CASKTNRDNKSEQFF.

The V gene is TRBV5-4, the J gene TRBJ2-2; TRBD2 might be the D (5 bases). V was shortened by 7 bases and J by 2 bases, with 15 bases between the two germline ends. Germline V gene data show CDR1 as SGHNT and CDR2 as YYREEE (reference sequence). The CDR3 runs to 15 residues. The CDR3 nucleotides read TGTGCCAGCGCTCCAGGCGGGCTTAACACCGGGGAGCTGTTTTTT. As protein: CASAPGGLNTGELFF. The whole variable domain, remainder taken from reference TRBV5-4 and TRBJ2-2, is ETGVTQSPTHLIKTRGQQVTLRCSSQSGHNTVSWYQQALGQGPQFIFQYYREEENGRGNFPPRFSGLQFPNYSSELNVNALELDDSALYLCASAPGGLNTGELFFGEGSRLTVL.

The V and J genes are TRBV10-3 and TRBJ1-1; D may be TRBD1 (6 bases). The CDR3 extends over 14 amino acids. CDR1 ENHRY and CDR2 SYGVKD come from the germline V gene. Deletions cut 5 bases from V and 5 bases from J, with 15 bases between. The CDR3 reads CAISTTGPDTEAFF. The CDR3 DNA reads TGTGCCATCAGTACTACAGGGCCAGATACTGAAGCTTTCTTT.

The chain uses TRBV2 and TRBJ1-2, with unresolved D. This CDR3 is 12 amino acids long. V was clipped by 4 bases and J by 4 bases, with 7 bases between them. Germline V lookup: CDR1 SNHLY, CDR2 FYNNEI. The DNA for the CDR3 is TGTGCCAGCAGTGTATCCGCCTATGGCTACACCTTC. Its translation is CASSVSAYGYTF.